This TCR beta chain was recovered during a study of T cells in Graves' hyperthyroidism and ophthalmopathy. PBMCs stemmed from around 10 ml fresh peripheral blood. Trimming cost V 7 bases and J 1 base, with 15 bases left between them. Germline V lookup: CDR1 MNHNS, CDR2 SASEGT. The length of the CDR3 is 15 residues. Overall study findings and caveats: In simple terms, a model built on 13 V-J features told ophthalmopathy apart from stable hyperthyroidism.

Amplification of TCR beta CDR3 regions used RNA as the template. The HTBI primer set drove a first-round RT-PCR of the TCR CDR3. From the multiplex PCR reads, TCRdb called clonotypes with MiXCR, one entry per CDR3 protein. The table records hundreds of thousands of distinct CDR3 sequences, 20% to 25% of them present only once. Concerning this clonotype itself: Its matching antigen is unknown. The CDR3 ends on some other residue instead of the conserved phenylalanine or tryptophan, so this is likely a read error.

The sequenced sample was blood. This sequence was found in a man aged 50-60 years with Graves' hyperthyroidism. The chain couples TRBV6-1 to TRBJ2-3, with a tentative D call TRBD2 (5 bases). CDR3 region: CASKLGSTGTDTQYS. In DNA, the CDR3 is TGTGCCAGCAAGCTTGGGAGTACTGGCACAGATACGCAGTATTCT.